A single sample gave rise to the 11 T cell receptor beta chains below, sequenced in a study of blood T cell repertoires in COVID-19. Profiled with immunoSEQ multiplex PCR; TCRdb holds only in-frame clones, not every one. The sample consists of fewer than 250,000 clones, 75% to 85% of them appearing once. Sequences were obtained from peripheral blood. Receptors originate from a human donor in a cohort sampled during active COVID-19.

For the CDR3, the DNA is TGCGCCAGCAGCACCCGACAGAAACTTAACGGGACTGAAGCTTTCTTT. Translating gives CASSTRQKLNGTEAFF. V gene TRBV5-1 combines with J gene TRBJ1-1; tentatively, D is TRBD1 (5 bases). This CDR3 has 16 amino acids. Trimming stripped 4 bases from V and 5 bases from J, with 21 bases between. Germline-derived CDR1 and CDR2 are SGHRS and YFSETQ.

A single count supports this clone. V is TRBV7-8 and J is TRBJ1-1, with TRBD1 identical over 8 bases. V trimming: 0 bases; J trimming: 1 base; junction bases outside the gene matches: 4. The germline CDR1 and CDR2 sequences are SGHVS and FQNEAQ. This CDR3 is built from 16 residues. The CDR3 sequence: CASSLAPQGANTEAFF. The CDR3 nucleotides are TGTGCCAGCAGCTTAGCCCCCCAGGGGGCGAACACTGAAGCTTTCTTT. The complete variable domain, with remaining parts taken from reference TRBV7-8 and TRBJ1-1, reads GAGVSQSPRYKVAKRGQDVALRCDPISGHVSLFWYQQALGQGPEFLTYFQNEAQLDKSGLPSDRFFAERPEGSVSTLKIQRTQQEDSAVYLCASSLAPQGANTEAFFGQGTRLTVV.

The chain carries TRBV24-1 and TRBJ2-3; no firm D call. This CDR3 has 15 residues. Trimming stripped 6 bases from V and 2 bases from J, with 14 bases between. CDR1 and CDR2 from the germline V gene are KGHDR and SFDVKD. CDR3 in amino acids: CATSSQLLPTDTQYF. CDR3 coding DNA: TGTGCCACCAGTTCACAACTACTCCCCACAGATACGCAGTATTTT.

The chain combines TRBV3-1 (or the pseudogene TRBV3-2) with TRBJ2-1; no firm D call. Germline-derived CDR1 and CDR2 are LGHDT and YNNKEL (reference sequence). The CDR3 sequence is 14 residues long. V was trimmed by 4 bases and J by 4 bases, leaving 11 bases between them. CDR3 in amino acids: CASSRAGPYNEQFF. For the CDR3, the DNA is TGTGCCAGCAGCCGGGCAGGCCCTTACAATGAGCAGTTCTTC.

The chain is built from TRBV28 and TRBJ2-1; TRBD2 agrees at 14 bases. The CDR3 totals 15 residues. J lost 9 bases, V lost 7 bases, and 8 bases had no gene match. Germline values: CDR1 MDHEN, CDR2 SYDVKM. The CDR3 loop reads CASIGTSGSRSEQFF. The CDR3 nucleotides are TGTGCCAGCATCGGGACTAGCGGGAGTCGGAGTGAGCAGTTCTTC.

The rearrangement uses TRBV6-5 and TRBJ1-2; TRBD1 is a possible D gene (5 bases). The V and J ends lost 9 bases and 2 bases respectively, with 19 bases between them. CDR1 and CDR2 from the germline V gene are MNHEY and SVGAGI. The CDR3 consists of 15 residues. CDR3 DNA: TGTGCCAGTATGGGAGGAGGGGATGGAAACTATGGCTACACCTTC. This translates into CASMGGGDGNYGYTF.

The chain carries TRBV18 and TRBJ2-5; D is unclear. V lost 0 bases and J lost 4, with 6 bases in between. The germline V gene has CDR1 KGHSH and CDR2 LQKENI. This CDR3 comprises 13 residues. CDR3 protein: CASSPPTGETQYF. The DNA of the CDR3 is TGTGCCAGCTCACCACCCACCGGAGAGACCCAGTACTTC.

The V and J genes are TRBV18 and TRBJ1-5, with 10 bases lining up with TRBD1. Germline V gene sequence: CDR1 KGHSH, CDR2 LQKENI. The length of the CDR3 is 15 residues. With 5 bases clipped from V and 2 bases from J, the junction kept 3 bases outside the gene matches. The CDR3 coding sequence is TGTGCCAGCTCAAGTGGGACAGGGGGCAATCAGCCCCAGCATTTT. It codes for CASSSGTGGNQPQHF.

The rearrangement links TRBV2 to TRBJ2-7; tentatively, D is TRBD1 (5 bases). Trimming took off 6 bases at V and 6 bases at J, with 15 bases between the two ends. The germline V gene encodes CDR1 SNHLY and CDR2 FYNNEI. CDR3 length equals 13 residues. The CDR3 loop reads CASSPARQGEQYF. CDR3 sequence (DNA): TGTGCCAGCAGCCCCGCTAGGCAGGGCGAGCAGTACTTC.

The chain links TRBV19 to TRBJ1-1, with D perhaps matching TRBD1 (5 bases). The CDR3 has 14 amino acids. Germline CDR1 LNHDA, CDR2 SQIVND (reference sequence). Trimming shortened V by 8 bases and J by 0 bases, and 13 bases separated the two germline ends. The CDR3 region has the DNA TGTGCCAGTGGTGTACAGGCCATGAACACTGAAGCTTTCTTT. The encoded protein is CASGVQAMNTEAFF.

CDR3 protein: CASSRRLAGGPGEQYF. DNA for the CDR3: TGTGCCAGCAGCCGAAGACTAGCGGGAGGGCCTGGCGAGCAGTACTTC. V is TRBV27 and J is TRBJ2-7, with TRBD2 matching over 14 bases. V shed 6 bases, J shed 6 bases, and the junction held 10 bases outside the gene matches. The CDR3 length is 16 residues. Germline assignment: CDR1 MNHEY and CDR2 SMNVEV (reference sequence).